Each of the 32 T cell receptor beta chains below was sequenced from the same sample in a study of T-cell memory formation after mild COVID-19. TCRdb recomputed calls from the 5' RACE reads with MiXCR, one row per CDR3 protein. The data show around 410,000 distinct CDR3 sequences, roughly a quarter seen once. The specimen sequenced was PBMCs or a T cell subset sorted from them (not recorded which). The receptors come from an adult woman who had mild COVID-19 (a few samples of this study predate the infection). Cell type and time point are not known.

This clonotype was seen only a few times. The chain uses TRBV5-4 and TRBJ2-3, with 9 bases that match TRBD2. J was trimmed by 5 bases and V by 2 bases; bases with no gene match: 0. The CDR3 consists of 13 residues. Germline CDR1 SGHNT, CDR2 YYREEE (reference sequence). CDR3 sequence: CASSFSGGDTQYF. Here the CDR3 DNA reads TGTGCCAGCAGCTTTAGCGGGGGAGATACGCAGTATTTT.

The table lists this clonotype with many counts. The V call is TRBV20-1, the J call TRBJ2-7; 8 bases line up with TRBD1. Germline CDR1 is DFQATT and CDR2 is SNEGSKA (reference sequence). CDR3 size: 12 residues. After removal of 5 bases from V and 6 bases from J, the junction contained 6 bases not matched to a gene. The CDR3 bases are TGCAGTGCTGTAGGCGACAGGGGCGAGCAGTACTTC. This codes for CSAVGDRGEQYF.

Only a few counts were recorded for this clonotype. V gene TRBV24-1 combines with J gene TRBJ2-2, with 8 bases matching TRBD2. The trim removed 3 bases at V and 4 bases at J, leaving 3 bases unmatched. Germline V gene lookup returns CDR1 KGHDR and CDR2 SFDVKD. The CDR3 loop spans 15 amino acids. CDR3 nucleotide sequence: TGTGCCACCAGTGATCCGGGACTAGTCACCGGGGAGCTGTTTTTT. It specifies CATSDPGLVTGELFF.

This clonotype came up a few times. CDR3: CASRPRQGPPTGELFF. CDR3 DNA sequence: TGTGCCAGCAGACCACGACAGGGGCCCCCCACCGGGGAGCTGTTTTTT. The chain combines TRBV7-9 with TRBJ2-2, with TRBD1 identical over 8 bases. Germline CDR1 SEHNR, CDR2 FQNEAQ (reference sequence). J lost 4 bases, V lost 6 bases, and 10 bases had no gene match. This CDR3 contains 16 residues. Together with reference TRBV7-9 and TRBJ2-2, the CDR3 gives the full variable domain: DTGVSQNPRHKITKRGQNVTFRCDPISEHNRLYWYRQTLGQGPEFLTYFQNEAQLEKSRLLSDRFSAERPKGSFSTLEIQRTEQGDSAMYLCASRPRQGPPTGELFFGEGSRLTVL.

The chain combines TRBV11-2 with TRBJ2-1; D is undetermined. Trimming took 1 base from V and 7 from J, leaving 11 bases between them. The CDR3 extends over 14 amino acids. Germline lookup yields CDR1 SGHAT and CDR2 FQNNGV. As DNA, the CDR3 is TGTGCCAGCAGCTTAGTTCGTGGTCGGAATGAGCAGTTCTTC. Its translation is CASSLVRGRNEQFF.

J is TRBJ1-2 and V is TRBV7-9; possible D gene TRBD1, 5 bases. V lost 0 bases to trimming and J lost 5 bases, with 10 bases between them. Per germline, CDR1 SEHNR and CDR2 FQNEAQ (reference sequence). The length of the CDR3 is 14 residues. Here the CDR3 DNA reads TGTGCCAGCAGCTTAGCTCTGACAGCGTATGGCTACACCTTC. Its translation: CASSLALTAYGYTF.

This clonotype has a handful of counts. This CDR3 reads CSARRRTSGGRHNEQFF. The CDR3, as DNA: TGCAGTGCTAGACGCCGGACTAGCGGGGGCCGTCACAATGAGCAGTTCTTC. V usage is TRBV20-1 and J usage is TRBJ2-1; 13 nucleotides align to TRBD2. Germline values: CDR1 DFQATT, CDR2 SNEGSKA (reference sequence). The V segment lost 2 bases and the J segment 5 bases; nucleotides outside the gene matches: 9. This CDR3 is 17 amino acids long.

J is TRBJ2-7 and V is TRBV5-6; 8 bases are a match to TRBD2. V shed 4 bases, J shed 0 bases, and the junction held 9 bases outside the gene matches. Germline V CDR1 and CDR2: SGHDT, YYEEEE. The CDR3 is made up of 16 amino acids. CDR3 nucleotides: TGTGCCAGCAGCCAACTAGCGGCCTCCTTCTCCTACGAGCAGTACTTC. Translating it yields CASSQLAASFSYEQYF.

The gene calls are TRBV6-2 or TRBV6-3 and TRBJ1-1, with 9 positions matching TRBD1. This CDR3 has 15 amino acids. V dropped 6 bases and J dropped 3; count of bases not matched to a gene: 8. Germline V gene lookup returns CDR1 MNHEY and CDR2 SVGEGT. CDR3 amino acids: CASRTGTGPDTEAFF. Here the CDR3 DNA reads TGTGCCAGCAGAACCGGGACAGGGCCTGACACTGAAGCTTTCTTT.

The chain employs TRBV6-6 and TRBJ2-1; 9 positions agree with TRBD2. The V and J ends lost 4 bases and 4 bases, in that order; junction bases with no gene match: 2. The CDR3 runs 14 residues. Germline V CDR1 and CDR2: MNHNY, SVGAGI (reference sequence). The CDR3 sequence is CASSSSGTYNEQFF. The CDR3 nucleotides are TGTGCCAGCAGTTCTAGCGGGACTTACAATGAGCAGTTCTTC.

Many counts were recorded for this clonotype. The chain employs TRBV7-2 and TRBJ2-5, with D hard to call. Germline CDR1 and CDR2: SGHTA and FQGNSA. The CDR3 has 15 residues. V lost 7 bases and J lost 0, with 15 bases in between. This CDR3 reads CASTRPAGNQETQYF. The CDR3 coding sequence is TGTGCCAGCACCCGGCCGGCCGGCAACCAAGAGACCCAGTACTTC. Combining the CDR3 with reference TRBV7-2 and TRBJ2-5 gives the whole variable domain GAGVSQSPSNKVTEKGKDVELRCDPISGHTALYWYRQSLGQGLEFLIYFQGNSAPDKSGLPSDRFSAERTGGSVSTLTIQRTQQEDSAVYLCASTRPAGNQETQYFGPGTRLLVL.

V is TRBV12-3 or TRBV12-4 and J is TRBJ1-2, with 12 bases fitting TRBD1. The CDR3 length is 15 residues. V was pared by 3 bases and J by 7 bases, with 6 bases of the junction left unmatched. CDR3 nucleotides: TGTGCCAGCAGTTTCGGGGGACAGGGGGCTCGTGGCTACACCTTC. Translated, it gives CASSFGGQGARGYTF.

The rearrangement uses TRBV2 and TRBJ2-7, with a possible D match to TRBD2 (5 bases). CDR1 and CDR2 from the germline V gene are SNHLY and FYNNEI. Trimming stripped 3 bases from V and 3 bases from J, with 15 bases between. This CDR3 has 15 residues. For the CDR3, the DNA is TGTGCCAGCAGTGAGGTGGCATTTGGAGGCTACGAGCAGTACTTC. Translating gives CASSEVAFGGYEQYF.

The chain joins TRBV3-1 to TRBJ2-7; no clear D. Germline V CDR1 and CDR2: LGHDT, YNNKEL (reference sequence). The CDR3 is made up of 13 amino acids. Trimming took 1 base from V and 3 from J, leaving 7 bases between them. CDR3 amino acids: CASSQGMLYEQYF. CDR3 nucleotide sequence: TGTGCCAGCAGCCAAGGGATGCTCTACGAGCAGTACTTC.

This clonotype came up a few times. CDR3 loop: CSASADRGIPGTQYF. The CDR3 region has the DNA TGCAGTGCTAGCGCTGACAGGGGAATTCCAGGGACCCAGTACTTC. J is TRBJ2-5 and V is TRBV20-1, with TRBD1 identical over 8 bases. The CDR3 sequence is 15 residues long. Trimming at V came to 3 bases and at J to 7 bases, leaving 13 bases not matched to a gene. CDR1 is DFQATT, CDR2 SNEGSKA, per germline (reference sequence).

The chain carries TRBV11-1 and TRBJ2-7; D gene ambiguous. In germline, CDR1 is SGHAT, CDR2 FQDESV (reference sequence). The CDR3 loop spans 12 amino acids. V shed 3 bases and J shed 3 bases, with 6 bases lying between them. This CDR3 is CASSLPHYEQYF. The CDR3 DNA follows: TGTGCCAGCAGCTTGCCCCACTACGAGCAGTACTTC.

The table lists this clonotype with a few counts. The chain links TRBV10-3 to TRBJ2-3; 10 bases are a match to TRBD2. CDR3 size: 15 residues. Per germline, CDR1 ENHRY and CDR2 SYGVKD. With 9 bases clipped from V and 2 bases from J, the junction kept 8 bases outside the gene matches. The CDR3 DNA sequence: TGTGCCATGGGGGCTAGCGGGAGACCCACAGATACGCAGTATTTT. Its translation is CAMGASGRPTDTQYF.

This clonotype was picked up many times. The junction departs from germline at one end; a sequencing error may be responsible. The rearrangement links TRBV5-1 to TRBJ2-7, with 12 bases that match TRBD2. The CDR3 runs 14 residues. Germline assignment: CDR1 SGHRS and CDR2 YFSETQ. The CDR3 sequence is CASSLTSGSYEQYF. The CDR3 DNA sequence: TGTGCCAGCAGCTTGACTAGCGGGAGCTACGAGCAGTACTTC.

The rearrangement links TRBV30 to TRBJ2-7; no clear D. The germline V gene encodes CDR1 GTSNPN and CDR2 SVGIG (reference sequence). The CDR3 runs 13 residues. Trimming shortened V by 0 bases and J by 4 bases, and 10 bases separated the two germline ends. The CDR3 DNA is TGTGCCTGGAGTGTTAATGGGCCATACGAGCAGTACTTC. Its translation is CAWSVNGPYEQYF.

This clonotype was observed a handful of times. In DNA, the CDR3 is TGTGCCAGCAGTGCCTCGACAGGACGTAGGGAAAAACTGTTTTTT. It translates to CASSASTGRREKLFF. The J gene is TRBJ1-4, the V gene TRBV27; weak D call: TRBD1 (6 bases). The CDR3 consists of 15 residues. From germline, CDR1 is MNHEY and CDR2 SMNVEV (reference sequence). V lost 5 bases and J lost 8, with 18 bases in between.

The genes are TRBV20-1 and TRBJ2-2, with D perhaps TRBD2 (6 bases). The CDR3 covers 15 residues. V was cut by 1 base and J by 6 bases, with 15 bases left in between. Germline CDR1 DFQATT, CDR2 SNEGSKA (reference sequence). CDR3 DNA sequence: TGCAGTGCTAGAGGGACTACGCAAGGGGCCGGGGAGCTGTTTTTT. Its translation is CSARGTTQGAGELFF.

This clonotype was detected only once. The V and J genes are TRBV20-1 and TRBJ1-1; D not certain. This CDR3 has 15 amino acids. Germline CDR1 is DFQATT and CDR2 is SNEGSKA (reference sequence). Deletions cut 0 bases from V and 1 base from J, with 12 bases between. The CDR3 here is CSARDRIQQNTEAFF. CDR3 DNA sequence: TGCAGTGCTAGAGACCGCATACAGCAGAACACTGAAGCTTTCTTT.

Notes on this clonotype: A read error is possible here, since a much larger clone lies one base away. The chain recombines TRBV20-1 with TRBJ2-7; weak D call: TRBD1 (5 bases). The CDR3 consists of 12 residues. V dropped 0 bases and J dropped 3 bases, with 6 bases sitting between them. Germline lookup yields CDR1 DFQATT and CDR2 SNEGSKA (reference sequence). The CDR3 region has the DNA TGCAGTGCTAGAGACAGGGACTACGAGCAGTACTTC. It encodes CSARDRDYEQYF.

This clonotype has ten or more counts. This chain joins TRBV25-1 and TRBJ2-7; D gene uncertain. This CDR3 has 11 residues. Trimming left V 2 bases short and J 6 bases short, with 5 bases between. CDR1 MGHDK and CDR2 SYGVNS come from the germline V gene. CDR3 coding DNA: TGTGCCAGCAGTGAAGGGATCGAGCAGTACTTC. It yields the protein CASSEGIEQYF.

The sample holds a few counts of this clonotype. The chain uses TRBV4-1 and TRBJ1-2; tentative D call: TRBD1 (5 bases). V was clipped by 0 bases and J by 5 bases, with 19 bases between them. CDR3 length equals 17 residues. Germline CDR1 MGHRA, CDR2 YSYEKL. This chain's CDR3 is CASSQDGDVLGGYGYTF. CDR3 nucleotides: TGCGCCAGCAGCCAAGATGGGGACGTTTTGGGAGGGTATGGCTACACCTTC.

This clonotype was picked up a small number of times. The V gene is TRBV7-2, the J gene TRBJ1-1; no definite D call. Per the germline V gene, CDR1 is SGHTA and CDR2 is FQGNSA. V lost 3 bases and J 1 base, leaving 15 bases between the germline ends. This CDR3 contains 16 residues. CDR3 in amino acids: CASSFPLRSGNTEAFF. The CDR3 DNA follows: TGTGCCAGCAGCTTCCCTTTACGGTCGGGGAACACTGAAGCTTTCTTT.

This clonotype was seen more than once but under ten times. The gene calls are TRBV7-9 and TRBJ1-3; unclear D gene. Germline V gives CDR1 SEHNR, CDR2 FQNEAQ (reference sequence). V was clipped by 1 base and J by 0 bases, with 7 bases between them. The CDR3 sequence is 15 residues long. CDR3 nucleotide sequence: TGTGCCAGCAGCTTAGGCCGAAACTCTGGAAACACCATATATTTT. Translated: CASSLGRNSGNTIYF.

This clonotype was seen a few times. This rearrangement joins TRBV3-1 to TRBJ2-3; 11 nucleotides line up with TRBD2. With 2 bases clipped from V and 9 bases from J, the junction kept 4 bases outside the gene matches. The CDR3 covers 14 residues. Germline V gives CDR1 LGHDT, CDR2 YNNKEL (reference sequence). CDR3 in amino acids: CASSQSSGRATQYF. CDR3 DNA: TGTGCCAGCAGCCAAAGTAGCGGGAGGGCAACGCAGTATTTT.

V usage is TRBV30 and J usage is TRBJ2-5, with D maybe TRBD1 (6 bases). Trimming left V 3 bases short and J 6 bases short, with 14 bases between. CDR3 length: 13 amino acids. The V gene's germline CDR1 is GTSNPN and CDR2 SVGIG (reference sequence). The DNA of the CDR3 is TGTGCCTGGAGACAGGGATACGAAAAGACCCAGTACTTC. It encodes CAWRQGYEKTQYF.

This clonotype was counted a few times. This chain connects TRBV6-6 to TRBJ2-7; 7 bases line up with TRBD2. Germline V gene lookup returns CDR1 MNHNY and CDR2 SVGAGI (reference sequence). This CDR3 contains 13 residues. V lost 7 bases to trimming and J lost 4 bases; unmatched junction nucleotides: 7. CDR3 amino acids: CASMEAGWYEQYF. The CDR3 region has the DNA TGTGCCAGCATGGAAGCGGGATGGTACGAGCAGTACTTC.

This clonotype has just a few counts. The chain has TRBV5-6 and TRBJ2-6, with 8 bases that match TRBD1. The V gene's germline CDR1 is SGHDT and CDR2 YYEEEE. The CDR3 totals 20 residues. Trimming at V came to 1 base and at J to 0 bases, leaving 12 bases not matched to a gene. CDR3 DNA: TGTGCCAGCAGCTTGAGGCGTCCGGGACAGGTGAGCTCTGGGGCCAACGTCCTGACTTTC. It translates to CASSLRRPGQVSSGANVLTF. The whole variable domain, filled in from reference TRBV5-6 and TRBJ2-6, reads DAGVTQSPTHLIKTRGQQVTLRCSPKSGHDTVSWYQQALGQGPQFIFQYYEEEERQRGNFPDRFSGHQFPNYSSELNVNALLLGDSALYLCASSLRRPGQVSSGANVLTFGAGSRLTVL.

The J gene is TRBJ1-5, the V gene TRBV6-1; D remains unclear. Trimming took 9 bases from V and 7 from J, leaving 16 bases between them. The germline CDR1 and CDR2 sequences are MNHNS and SASEGT. This CDR3 has 13 amino acids. The CDR3 region is CASHSTAGQPQHF. The CDR3 DNA sequence: TGTGCCAGTCACAGTACTGCGGGCCAGCCCCAGCATTTT.